Included here is one T cell receptor (beta chain) sequence, with context. The data belong to a study of blood T cell repertoires in COVID-19. The CDR3 length is 16 residues. How the authors handled the data: For nucleated cells, counts were estimated from reference gene primer amplification. Assay used: immunoSEQ multiplex PCR; TCRdb lists only in-frame clones, some missing. V and J calls and clone size come straight from that table; D and trimming were deduced from the DNA. This table has approximately 240,000 clones, 85% appearing once. The rearrangement links TRBV21-1 to TRBJ1-5; TRBD1 is taken as the D call from the table, unchecked against the DNA. TRBV21-1 is recorded as a pseudogene. The specimen was peripheral blood. The clonotype comes from a woman aged 55 to 70 with active or convalescent COVID-19. The CDR3 nucleotides are TGTGCCAGCAGCAAAGGGTGCCCAGGGGACAATCAGCCCCAGCATTTT. Translating it yields CASSKGCPGDNQPQHF.